This T cell receptor beta chain stems from a study of T cell responses to AZD1222 COVID-19 vaccine. The study, taken as a whole, reports: The study sampled repertoires only after the peak T cell response. Mostly white British, mostly female donors; authors suggested clonal diversity may be underestimated. Recipients of AZD1222 seropositive at baseline numbered only five or six. Spike-specific TCR repertoires showed rising breadth and depth after two AZD1222 doses.

Sequenced by immunoSEQ multiplex PCR; TCRdb stores in-frame clones only, minus some. The table includes more than 150,000 clones, approximately 91% detected once. A remark on this clone: Its antigen is unknown.

The CDR3 spans 15 residues. CDR1 is SNHLY and CDR2 is FYNNEI in the germline V gene. Deletions cut 3 bases from V and 1 base from J, with 11 bases between. The sample here was peripheral blood, taken on day 0 of AZD1222 vaccination. The chain combines TRBV2 with TRBJ2-3; D is perhaps TRBD1 (5 bases). The clonotype originates from an adult in good health. The CDR3 here is CASSDRVKGTDTQYF. CDR3 coding DNA: TGTGCCAGCAGTGACAGGGTCAAGGGCACAGATACGCAGTATTTT.